This T cell receptor beta chain was recorded in a study of blood T cells in healthy people across ages. Study-wide results and limits: Any conclusive comparison of naive versus antigen-experienced cells was prevented by using unsorted PBMCs. A strong correlation between TCR beta diversity and naive T cell percentage was seen.

The use of a sample-barcoded 5' primer and a J-beta primer mix characterized a second PCR of about 7 to 12 cycles. Template switching added a 12-random-nucleotide identifier to every cDNA molecule. Via MiXCR, TCRdb re-called the 5' RACE reads, giving one row per CDR3 protein. The sample lists about 1.5 million distinct CDR3 sequences, approximately 39% occurring once. Only a few counts were recorded for this clonotype. Its antigen is not identified. CDR1 is SGHTA, CDR2 FQGNSA, per germline. The CDR3 has 16 amino acids. J lost 2 bases, V lost 5 bases, and 9 bases had no gene match. Sequences were obtained from blood. This sequence originates from a woman aged 18-29 years in good health. The V gene is TRBV7-2, the J gene TRBJ2-3, with TRBD2 identical over 8 bases. The CDR3 DNA sequence: TGTGCCAGCAGCAAAAGCGGGGGTGGGTTCACAGATACGCAGTATTTT. Translated, it gives CASSKSGGGFTDTQYF.